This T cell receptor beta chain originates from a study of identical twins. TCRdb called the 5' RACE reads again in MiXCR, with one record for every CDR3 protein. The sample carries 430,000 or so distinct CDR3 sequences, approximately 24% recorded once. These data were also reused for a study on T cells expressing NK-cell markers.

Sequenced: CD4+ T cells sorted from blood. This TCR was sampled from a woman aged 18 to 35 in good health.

CDR3 residues: CASISGTGVAGANVLTF. CDR3 nucleotides: TGTGCCAGCATCTCCGGGACAGGGGTAGCTGGGGCCAACGTCCTGACTTTC. The V gene is TRBV12-3 or TRBV12-4, the J gene TRBJ2-6; 10 bases agree with TRBD1. Trimming removed 7 bases from V and 2 bases from J; junction bases left unmatched: 8. This CDR3 has 17 amino acids.